The entry below gives a single T cell receptor beta chain sequence along with its context. The data were obtained in a study of blood T cell repertoires in COVID-19. Study information: Acute and convalescent COVID-19 specimens originated in the United States, Italy and Spain. Sample material is recorded as cDNA or gDNA derived from T cells, B-cell-depleted T cells, or PBMCs.

Method: immunoSEQ multiplex PCR; TCRdb's copy keeps in-frame clones and lacks some. Counted here are around 250,000 clones, approximately 82% occurring once; the ten biggest clones make up around 3.3%. Looked up from germline, CDR1 is LGHNA and CDR2 is YSLEER. Deletions cut 0 bases from V and 4 bases from J, with 7 bases between. This CDR3 spans 14 amino acids. The J gene is TRBJ2-1, the V gene TRBV4-3, with D unclear. The sequenced material came from peripheral blood. The clonotype comes from a young woman with acute or convalescent COVID-19. CDR3 nucleotide sequence: TGCGCCAGCAGCCAAGATGAGGATTACAATGAGCAGTTCTTC. Encoded protein: CASSQDEDYNEQFF.